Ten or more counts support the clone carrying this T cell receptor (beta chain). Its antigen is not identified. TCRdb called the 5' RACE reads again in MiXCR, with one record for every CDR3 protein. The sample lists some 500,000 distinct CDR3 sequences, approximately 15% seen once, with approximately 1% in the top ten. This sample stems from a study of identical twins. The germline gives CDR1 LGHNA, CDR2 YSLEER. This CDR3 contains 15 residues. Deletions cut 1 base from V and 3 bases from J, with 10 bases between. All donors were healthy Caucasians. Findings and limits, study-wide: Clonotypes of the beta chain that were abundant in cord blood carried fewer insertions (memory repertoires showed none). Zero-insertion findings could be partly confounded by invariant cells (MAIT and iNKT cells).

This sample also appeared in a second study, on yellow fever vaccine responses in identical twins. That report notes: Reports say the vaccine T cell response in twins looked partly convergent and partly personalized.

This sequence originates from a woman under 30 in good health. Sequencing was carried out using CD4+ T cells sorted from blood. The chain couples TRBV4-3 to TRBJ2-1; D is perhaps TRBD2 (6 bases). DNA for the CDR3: TGCGCCAGCAGCCAAGGGGGCGGGAACTACAATGAGCAGTTCTTC. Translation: CASSQGGGNYNEQFF.